A single sample gave rise to the 22 T cell receptor beta chains below, sequenced in a study of cytomegalovirus exposure and HLA in healthy donors. PCR amplification relied on 60 Vbeta primers (plus 13 Jbeta primers). This table comes from immunoSEQ multiplex PCR, and its TCRdb copy is limited to in-frame clones, with some not included. This sample yields about 130,000 clones, of which around 85% are seen a single time; 6.7% belongs to the top ten. Sample: PBMCs. Every receptor here comes from a woman in her twenties or thirties in good health and CMV-seropositive.

The chain employs TRBV9 and TRBJ2-1; 11 nucleotides line up with TRBD1. CDR3 size: 15 residues. Germline V gene lookup returns CDR1 SGDLS and CDR2 YYNGEE. Unmatched junction bases numbered 7, after V lost 3 bases and J lost 8 bases. CDR3 coding DNA: TGTGCCAGCAGCGACGGACAGGGGGCTCGGTATGAGCAGTTCTTC. Translating it yields CASSDGQGARYEQFF.

The rearrangement uses TRBV29-1 and TRBJ1-2, with a possible D match to TRBD1 (6 bases). Germline CDR1 and CDR2: SQVTM and ANQGSEA. V was trimmed by 0 bases and J by 8 bases, leaving 13 bases between them. This CDR3 region has 13 residues. DNA of the CDR3: TGCAGCGTTGAAGATGAAGGGGGTAGGGGCTACACCTTC. As protein: CSVEDEGGRGYTF.

This rearrangement joins TRBV4-2 to TRBJ2-5; 9 bases agree with TRBD2. CDR1 and CDR2 from the germline V gene are LGHNA and YNFKEQ. V dropped 1 base and J dropped 1; count of bases not matched to a gene: 13. The CDR3 consists of 19 residues. The CDR3 reads CASSQGGAGGPATQETQYF. Written as DNA, the CDR3 is TGTGCCAGCAGCCAAGGGGGAGCGGGGGGCCCGGCGACCCAAGAGACCCAGTACTTC.

The chain is built from TRBV5-6 and TRBJ1-1; no clear D gene. Trimming removed 2 bases at V and 4 bases at J, with 15 bases between. Germline V gene lookup returns CDR1 SGHDT and CDR2 YYEEEE. The CDR3 runs 15 residues. CDR3 residues: CASSFLGPGSTEAFF. The CDR3 DNA reads TGTGCCAGCAGCTTTTTGGGCCCGGGAAGCACTGAAGCTTTCTTT.

J is TRBJ1-1 and V is TRBV19, with TRBD1 matching 7 bases. The CDR3 totals 17 residues. CDR1 is LNHDA and CDR2 is SQIVND in the germline V gene (reference sequence). After removal of 3 bases from V and 4 bases from J, the junction contained 14 bases not matched to a gene. CDR3 region: CASSIHARQGRTTEAFF. The CDR3 DNA sequence: TGTGCCAGTAGTATCCACGCACGACAGGGAAGGACCACTGAAGCTTTCTTT.

The CDR3 spells CIRVAGQPQHF. CDR3 coding DNA: TGTATCAGGGTGGCGGGGCAGCCCCAGCATTTT. The rearrangement uses TRBV21-1 and TRBJ1-5. TRBV21-1 is a pseudogene locus. The CDR3 extends over 11 amino acids.

The rearrangement links TRBV5-1 to TRBJ1-1, with 9 bases matching TRBD1. CDR1 is SGHRS and CDR2 is YFSETQ in the germline V gene. The CDR3 spans 14 residues. Trimming removed 5 bases from V and 3 bases from J; junction bases left unmatched: 5. Here the CDR3 DNA reads TGCGCCAGCAGACAGGGGGCAGGAGACACTGAAGCTTTCTTT. Protein product: CASRQGAGDTEAFF.

J is TRBJ1-1 and V is TRBV9; no firm D call. V lost 0 bases to trimming and J lost 0 bases, with 9 bases between them. CDR3 length: 15 amino acids. The V gene's germline CDR1 is SGDLS and CDR2 YYNGEE. The CDR3 is CASSVGAVMNTEAFF. For the CDR3, the DNA is TGTGCCAGCAGCGTAGGGGCAGTTATGAACACTGAAGCTTTCTTT.

This rearrangement joins TRBV9 to TRBJ2-1; maybe TRBD1 (6 bases). The CDR3 is 13 amino acids. In germline, CDR1 is SGDLS, CDR2 YYNGEE. Trimming shortened V by 0 bases and J by 7 bases, and 8 bases separated the two germline ends. CDR3 region: CASSVAGENEQFF. CDR3 in DNA: TGTGCCAGCAGCGTAGCAGGGGAAAATGAGCAGTTCTTC.

The chain joins TRBV27 to TRBJ2-7; TRBD1 matches at 7 bases. Germline V gives CDR1 MNHEY, CDR2 SMNVEV (reference sequence). CDR3 length: 14 residues. Germline trimming cut 2 bases from V and 5 bases from J; bases unmatched to any gene: 6. This chain's CDR3 is CASSLRGGLDEQYF. CDR3 nucleotide sequence: TGTGCCAGCAGTTTACGAGGGGGCCTGGACGAGCAGTACTTC.

CDR3 sequence reads: CASSFGGYGGYTF. The CDR3 DNA follows: TGTGCCAGCAGCTTCGGGGGGTATGGTGGCTACACCTTC. This rearrangement joins TRBV7-3 to TRBJ1-2, with D possibly matching TRBD1 (5 bases). This CDR3 contains 13 residues. The V and J ends lost 3 bases and 7 bases respectively, with 12 bases between them. CDR1 and CDR2 from the germline V gene are SGHTA and FQGTGA.

The chain combines TRBV30 with TRBJ2-5; 15 bases agree with TRBD2. The germline V gene encodes CDR1 GTSNPN and CDR2 SVGIG (reference sequence). The CDR3 length is 15 residues. J lost 4 bases, V lost 4 bases, and 4 bases had no gene match. The CDR3 is CAWKGGLAGGETQYF. The CDR3, as DNA: TGTGCCTGGAAAGGGGGACTAGCGGGGGGAGAGACCCAGTACTTC.

This chain uses TRBV9 with TRBJ1-4; TRBD1 aligns across 11 bases. Trimming removed 3 bases from V and 12 bases from J; junction bases left unmatched: 4. This CDR3 comprises 13 residues. Per germline, CDR1 SGDLS and CDR2 YYNGEE. CDR3 loop: CASSARDRGELFF. The DNA for the CDR3 is TGTGCCAGCAGCGCCCGGGACAGGGGGGAACTGTTTTTT.

The V gene is TRBV10-3, the J gene TRBJ1-5, with 8 bases identical to TRBD1. CDR1 and CDR2 from the germline V gene are ENHRY and SYGVKD. V lost 5 bases to trimming and J lost 1 base; unmatched junction nucleotides: 4. CDR3 size: 15 residues. The CDR3 reads CAISPRGQSNQPQHF. DNA of the CDR3: TGTGCCATCAGTCCCAGGGGGCAAAGCAATCAGCCCCAGCATTTT.

The V gene is TRBV6-1, the J gene TRBJ1-4; D is unclear. Germline V lookup: CDR1 MNHNS, CDR2 SASEGT. The CDR3 consists of 14 residues. Trimming shortened V by 6 bases and J by 8 bases, and 16 bases separated the two germline ends. CDR3 bases: TGTGCCAGCAGCCTACACCCGCGGGAGGAAAAACTGTTTTTT. Encoded protein: CASSLHPREEKLFF.

This clone was found once. This sequence joins TRBV18 and TRBJ1-2, with 8 bases that match TRBD1. Trimming cost V 6 bases and J 6 bases; bases outside gene matches: 12. This CDR3 is built from 15 residues. Germline loops: CDR1 KGHSH, CDR2 LQKENI. CDR3 loop: CASSTTGQGKDGYTF. In DNA form, the CDR3 reads TGTGCCAGCTCCACCACCGGACAGGGTAAAGATGGCTACACCTTC.

The chain uses TRBV10-3 and TRBJ2-5, with TRBD2 matching 15 bases. Germline assignment: CDR1 ENHRY and CDR2 SYGVKD. The trim removed 6 bases at V and 4 bases at J, leaving 3 bases unmatched. CDR3 length equals 15 residues. The DNA of the CDR3 is TGTGCCATCAGCCCGGGACTAGCGGGAGGAGAGACCCAGTACTTC. It translates to CAISPGLAGGETQYF.

This chain joins TRBV13 and TRBJ2-7; maybe TRBD1 (6 bases). The CDR3 has 15 residues. V lost 2 bases and J lost 2, with 13 bases in between. Germline V gene sequence: CDR1 PRHDT, CDR2 FYEKMQ (reference sequence). CDR3 nucleotides: TGTGCCAGCAGCTTAATACAGGGTTATCCCTACGAGCAGTACTTC. Its protein is CASSLIQGYPYEQYF.

This clone came up a few times. CDR3 region: CASSRDRGSPLHF. As DNA, the CDR3 is TGTGCCAGTAGCCGGGACAGGGGATCACCCCTCCACTTT. The chain couples TRBV19 to TRBJ1-6, with 10 bases aligning to TRBD1. V shed 6 bases, J shed 10 bases, and the junction held 3 bases outside the gene matches. The CDR3 is 13 amino acids. Germline V gene sequence: CDR1 LNHDA, CDR2 SQIVND (reference sequence).

V is TRBV30 and J is TRBJ1-2; D may be TRBD1 (6 bases). CDR1 is GTSNPN, CDR2 SVGIG, per germline (reference sequence). This CDR3 has 14 amino acids. Trimming left V 3 bases short and J 7 bases short, with 18 bases between. The CDR3 loop reads CAWRTRSYRAGYTF. Here the CDR3 DNA reads TGTGCCTGGAGGACGAGGAGCTACAGGGCTGGCTACACCTTC.

J is TRBJ1-2 and V is TRBV15; TRBD1 is a possible D gene (5 bases). This CDR3 region has 16 residues. Trimming stripped 2 bases from V and 8 bases from J, with 21 bases between. Germline CDR1 LNHNV, CDR2 YYDKDF (reference sequence). CDR3 sequence: CATSRLPAGGRGGYTF. The CDR3 DNA sequence: TGTGCCACCAGCAGACTGCCCGCCGGGGGGAGAGGCGGCTACACCTTC.

The genes are TRBV2 and TRBJ2-5; 8 bases agree with TRBD1. V dropped 5 bases and J dropped 3; count of bases not matched to a gene: 8. Germline-derived CDR1 and CDR2 are SNHLY and FYNNEI. The CDR3 is made up of 15 amino acids. CDR3 amino acids: CASSPNTDREETQYF. In nucleotides, the CDR3 is TGTGCCAGCAGTCCAAACACGGACAGGGAAGAGACCCAGTACTTC.